The 18 T cell receptor beta chains given below trace back to one sample, sequenced in a study of shared clonotypes between healthy human individuals. Libraries were prepared by immunoSEQ multiplex PCR; TCRdb keeps only in-frame clonotypes and omits some of them. This table has a few million clones, about 92% appearing once. Sequenced material: naive CD4+ T cells sorted from blood. Regarding subset: CD45RA+ positively selected. The receptors derive from a man aged 18 to 30 in good health.

About this clone: The same CDR3 is also encoded by other DNA sequences in this sample. V gene TRBV11-2 combines with J gene TRBJ1-5, with unresolved D. The V end was cut by 5 bases, the J end by 0 bases, with 5 bases between. The CDR3 runs to 13 residues. Germline assignment: CDR1 SGHAT and CDR2 FQNNGV. For the CDR3, the DNA is TGTGCCAGCAGCCTATCTAGCAATCAGCCCCAGCATTTT. The encoded protein is CASSLSSNQPQHF.

The rearrangement joins TRBV30 to TRBJ1-1; D is unresolved. The length of the CDR3 is 13 residues. Germline V gene data show CDR1 as GTSNPN and CDR2 as SVGIG (reference sequence). The CDR3 DNA reads as TGTGCTTCCCTCAGTTGGGCCTACACTGAAGCTTTCTTT. This gives the protein CASLSWAYTEAFF.

This chain uses TRBV10-3 with TRBJ2-1; no clear D. Germline V gives CDR1 ENHRY, CDR2 SYGVKD. The CDR3 has 14 amino acids. Between the trimmed V and J ends, which lost 4 bases and 2 bases, there was a span of 9 bases. The CDR3 DNA follows: TGTGCCATCAGTGCATCGTCAGCCTACAATGAGCAGTTCTTC. Translation: CAISASSAYNEQFF.

The V and J genes are TRBV5-1 and TRBJ1-2; perhaps TRBD1 as D (5 bases). The CDR3 contains 14 residues. The germline V gene has CDR1 SGHRS and CDR2 YFSETQ. The ends were cut back, 0 bases at V and 6 bases at J, with 12 bases in the middle. CDR3 region: CASSLARGDHGYTF. CDR3 coding DNA: TGCGCCAGCAGCTTGGCCCGAGGGGATCATGGCTACACCTTC.

J is TRBJ1-2 and V is TRBV25-1; a possible D gene is TRBD1 (5 bases). Germline V gene sequence: CDR1 MGHDK, CDR2 SYGVNS. Trimming took 8 bases from V and 7 from J, leaving 11 bases between them. The CDR3 spans 11 residues. DNA of the CDR3: TGTGCCAGCGGTCGGGGGTCTGGCTACACCTTC. This codes for CASGRGSGYTF.

In DNA form, the CDR3 reads TGTGCCAGCGGACCGACTTGGGCCAACGTCCTGACTTTC. This gives the protein CASGPTWANVLTF. This chain joins TRBV7-2 and TRBJ2-6; D call uncertain. V was trimmed by 8 bases and J by 5 bases, leaving 10 bases between them. Germline V gene lookup returns CDR1 SGHTA and CDR2 FQGNSA. The length of the CDR3 is 13 residues.

V gene TRBV27 combines with J gene TRBJ2-7; the match to TRBD1 covers 8 bases. V dropped 5 bases and J dropped 0; count of bases not matched to a gene: 9. CDR1 and CDR2 from the germline V gene are MNHEY and SMNVEV (reference sequence). CDR3 length: 16 residues. The DNA of the CDR3 is TGTGCCAGCAGTCACAAAAGGACAGGGAGCTCCTACGAGCAGTACTTC. Encoded protein: CASSHKRTGSSYEQYF.

The V gene is TRBV7-6, the J gene TRBJ2-2; D not resolved. Trimming shortened V by 0 bases and J by 5 bases, and 10 bases separated the two germline ends. Per germline, CDR1 SGHVS and CDR2 FNYEAQ. The CDR3 sequence is 15 residues long. CDR3 protein: CASSLALEGTGELFF. The CDR3 nucleotides read TGTGCCAGCAGCTTAGCCCTCGAAGGGACCGGGGAGCTGTTTTTT.

The gene calls are TRBV6-5 and TRBJ2-7; D is undetermined. The germline V gene encodes CDR1 MNHEY and CDR2 SVGAGI. V was shortened by 2 bases and J by 0 bases, with 14 bases between the two germline ends. This CDR3 has 16 amino acids. CDR3 DNA: TGTGCCAGCAGTTACGCCCTATTCGCCAGCTCCTACGAGCAGTACTTC. It codes for CASSYALFASSYEQYF.

This clone has only one observation. This CDR3 is CASGPAGTEAFF. CDR3 DNA: TGTGCCAGCGGCCCAGCGGGAACTGAAGCTTTCTTT. The genes are TRBV28 and TRBJ1-1; D not resolved. The CDR3 contains 12 residues. Between the trimmed V and J ends, which lost 8 bases and 5 bases, there was a span of 12 bases. Germline CDR1 MDHEN, CDR2 SYDVKM.

This chain joins TRBV10-3 and TRBJ2-1, with 8 bases lining up with TRBD1. CDR3 length: 17 residues. Germline V gene data show CDR1 as ENHRY and CDR2 as SYGVKD. V trimming: 4 bases; J trimming: 0 bases; junction bases outside the gene matches: 8. This CDR3 is CAISGTGTTSSYNEQFF. In DNA, the CDR3 is TGTGCCATCAGTGGGACAGGGACGACAAGCTCCTACAATGAGCAGTTCTTC.

This chain links TRBV19 with TRBJ2-5; 11 bases map to TRBD2. This CDR3 has 16 residues. With V trimmed by 6 bases and J by 2 bases, 8 bases remained unmatched. Germline V gene lookup returns CDR1 LNHDA and CDR2 SQIVND (reference sequence). The CDR3 region is CASSQLGLAEQETQYF. CDR3 nucleotides: TGTGCCAGTAGCCAGTTGGGACTAGCGGAACAAGAGACCCAGTACTTC.

A single count supports this clone. The chain recombines TRBV7-9 with TRBJ2-1, with D possibly being TRBD1 (7 bases). The germline gives CDR1 SEHNR, CDR2 FQNEAQ (reference sequence). The ends were cut back, 5 bases at V and 5 bases at J, with 16 bases in the middle. The CDR3 consists of 15 residues. The CDR3 is CASSPTGEEHNEQFF. The CDR3 bases are TGTGCCAGCAGCCCAACAGGGGAGGAGCACAATGAGCAGTTCTTC.

The V gene is TRBV9, the J gene TRBJ2-7; no reliable D call. The CDR3 sequence is 12 residues long. Germline loops: CDR1 SGDLS, CDR2 YYNGEE. V gave up 3 bases and J gave up 3 bases, with 7 bases separating them. The chain's CDR3 is CASSGVGYEQYF. The CDR3 nucleotides are TGTGCCAGCAGCGGTGTGGGCTACGAGCAGTACTTC.

The CDR3 region has the DNA TGCGCCAGCAGCTTGGCCGGACGGACAGGGGGCGACGAGCAGTACTTC. It codes for CASSLAGRTGGDEQYF. The V and J genes are TRBV5-1 and TRBJ2-7, with TRBD1 matching over 11 bases. Germline CDR1 and CDR2: SGHRS and YFSETQ. The junction had 7 bases not matched to a gene; V was cut back by 0 bases and J by 5 bases. This CDR3 has 16 residues.

The rearrangement links TRBV10-3 to TRBJ2-5, with 9 bases fitting TRBD2. The germline gives CDR1 ENHRY, CDR2 SYGVKD. V shed 5 bases and J 2 bases; nucleotides not matched to a gene: 3. The CDR3 is 14 amino acids. CDR3 protein: CAISRTSEQETQYF. The CDR3 DNA reads as TGTGCCATCAGTCGGACTAGCGAGCAAGAGACCCAGTACTTC.

V is TRBV28 and J is TRBJ2-1; the match to TRBD1 covers 10 bases. The length of the CDR3 is 15 residues. Germline values: CDR1 MDHEN, CDR2 SYDVKM. The V and J ends lost 6 bases and 4 bases, in that order; junction bases with no gene match: 6. CDR3 nucleotide sequence: TGTGCCAGCAGCCAGGACAGGGGGATATACAATGAGCAGTTCTTC. Translation: CASSQDRGIYNEQFF.

This clone was observed once. The chain joins TRBV10-3 to TRBJ2-3; 8 nucleotides match TRBD1. V shed 5 bases and J 6 bases; nucleotides not matched to a gene: 1. The CDR3 is 12 amino acids. The V gene's germline CDR1 is ENHRY and CDR2 SYGVKD. CDR3 sequence (DNA): TGTGCCATCAGTAGACAGGGGGATACGCAGTATTTT. As protein: CAISRQGDTQYF.